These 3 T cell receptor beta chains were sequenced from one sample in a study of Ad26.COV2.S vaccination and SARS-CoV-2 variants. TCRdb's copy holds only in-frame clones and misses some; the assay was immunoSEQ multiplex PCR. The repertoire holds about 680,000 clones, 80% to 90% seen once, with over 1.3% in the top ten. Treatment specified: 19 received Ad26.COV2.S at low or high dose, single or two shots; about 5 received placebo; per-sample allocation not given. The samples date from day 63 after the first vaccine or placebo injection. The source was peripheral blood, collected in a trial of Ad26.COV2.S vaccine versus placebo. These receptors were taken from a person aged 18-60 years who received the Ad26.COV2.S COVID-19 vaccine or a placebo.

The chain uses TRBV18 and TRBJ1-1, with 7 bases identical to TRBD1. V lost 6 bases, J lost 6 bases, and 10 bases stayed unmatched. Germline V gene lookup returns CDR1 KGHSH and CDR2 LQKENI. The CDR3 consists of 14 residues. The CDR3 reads CASSLGTDTPEAFF. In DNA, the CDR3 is TGTGCCAGCTCGCTTGGGACAGACACTCCTGAAGCTTTCTTT. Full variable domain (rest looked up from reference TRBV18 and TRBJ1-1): NAGVMQNPRHLVRRRGQEARLRCSPMKGHSHVYWYRQLPEEGLKFMVYLQKENIIDESGMPKERFSAEFPKEGPSILRIQQVVRGDSAAYFCASSLGTDTPEAFFGQGTRLTVV.

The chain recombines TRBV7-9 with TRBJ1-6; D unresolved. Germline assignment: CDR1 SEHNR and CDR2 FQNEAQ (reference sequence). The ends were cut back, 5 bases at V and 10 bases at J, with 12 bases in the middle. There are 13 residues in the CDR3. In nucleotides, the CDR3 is TGTGCCAGCAGCCCCACAGCGGAGTCACCCCTCCACTTT. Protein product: CASSPTAESPLHF. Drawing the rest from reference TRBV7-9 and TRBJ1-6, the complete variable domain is DTGVSQNPRHKITKRGQNVTFRCDPISEHNRLYWYRQTLGQGPEFLTYFQNEAQLEKSRLLSDRFSAERPKGSFSTLEIQRTEQGDSAMYLCASSPTAESPLHFGNGTRLTVT.

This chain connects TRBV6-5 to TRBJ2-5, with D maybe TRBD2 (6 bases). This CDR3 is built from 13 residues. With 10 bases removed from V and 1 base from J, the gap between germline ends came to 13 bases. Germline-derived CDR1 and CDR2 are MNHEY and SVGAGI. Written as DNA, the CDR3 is TGTGCCACCGTAGCGGACGGCCAAGAGACCCAGTACTTC. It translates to CATVADGQETQYF.